The subject of this entry is one T cell receptor beta chain. Its antigen is undetermined. These data are taken from a study of cytomegalovirus exposure and HLA in healthy donors. Germline assignment: CDR1 SQVTM and CDR2 ANQGSEA. CDR3 size: 13 residues. Trimming cost V 8 bases and J 1 base; bases outside gene matches: 6. Study observations and caveats: In a later analysis, an Asian-associated ancestry cluster reportedly showed fewer N-insertions than the approximately 640-donor mean.

Use of 60 Vbeta and 13 Jbeta primers characterized the PCR. Repertoires were generated with immunoSEQ multiplex PCR, while TCRdb's copy carries only in-frame clones and drops some. The sample shows fewer than 250,000 clones, roughly 77% of them seen only once. The sample was PBMCs. The chain carries TRBV29-1 and TRBJ1-1, with TRBD1 matching over 8 bases. This TCR derives from a male donor in good health and CMV-seropositive. The CDR3 DNA follows: TGCAGCATATTGACAGGGGAGAACACTGAAGCTTTCTTT. Its translation: CSILTGENTEAFF. Variable domain in full (rest from reference TRBV29-1 and TRBJ1-1): SAVISQKPSRDICQRGTSLTIQCQVDSQVTMMFWYRQQPGQSLTLIATANQGSEATYESGFVIDKFPISRPNLTFSTLTVSNMSPEDSSIYLCSILTGENTEAFFGQGTRLTVV.